This T cell receptor beta chain was captured by sequencing in a study of blood T cell repertoires in COVID-19. About the research overall: COVID-19 samples collected from the United States, Italy and Spain covered acute and convalescent phases. In each case, the material was cDNA or gDNA derived from T cells, B-cell-depleted T cells, or PBMCs.

As processed by the authors: Quantification of nucleated cells was approximated via reference gene primer amplification. Method: immunoSEQ multiplex PCR; TCRdb's copy keeps in-frame clones and lacks some. The V and J calls and clone size were taken over from that table, and D and trimming were inferred from the DNA. This sample has 110,000 to 150,000 clones, with approximately 84% found just once. CDR1 is LGHDT and CDR2 is YNNKEL in the germline V gene (reference sequence). The CDR3 runs 16 residues. The J segment lost 10 bases and the V segment lost 2 bases, leaving 8 bases of the junction unmatched.

Sequenced input: peripheral blood. The TCR originated in a human donor in a cohort sampled during active COVID-19. The rearrangement uses TRBV3-1 (or the pseudogene TRBV3-2) and TRBJ1-6; TRBD1 matches at 10 bases. In DNA form, the CDR3 reads TGTGCCAGCAGCCAACCGACCGGGACAGGGGAATCACCCCTCCACTTT. It codes for CASSQPTGTGESPLHF.